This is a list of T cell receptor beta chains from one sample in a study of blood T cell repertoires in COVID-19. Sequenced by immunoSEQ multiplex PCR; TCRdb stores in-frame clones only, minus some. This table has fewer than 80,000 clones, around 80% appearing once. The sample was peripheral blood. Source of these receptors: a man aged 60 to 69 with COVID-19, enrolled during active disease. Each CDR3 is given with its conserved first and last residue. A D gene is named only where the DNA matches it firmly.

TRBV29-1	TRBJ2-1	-	CSVEYRAFTEQFF
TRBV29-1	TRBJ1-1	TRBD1	CSADRDGTEAFF
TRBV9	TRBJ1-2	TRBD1	CASSVYTGGGYTF
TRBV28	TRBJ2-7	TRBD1	CASGLGGQVIYEQYF
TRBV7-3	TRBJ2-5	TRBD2	CASGLAGATGETQYF
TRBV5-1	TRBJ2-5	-	CASSGSFQETQYF
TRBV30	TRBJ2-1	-	CAWSRDRVSVVAGHEQFF
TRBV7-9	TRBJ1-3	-	CANAARGDTIYF
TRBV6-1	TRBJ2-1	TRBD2	CASSERGLAGWEQFF
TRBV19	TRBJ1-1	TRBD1	CASSPGTGSLEAFF
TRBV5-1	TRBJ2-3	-	CASSLEPSETDTQYF
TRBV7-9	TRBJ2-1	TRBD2	CASSFGTSGAVDNEQFF
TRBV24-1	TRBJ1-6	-	CATSDPTGSSYNSPLHF
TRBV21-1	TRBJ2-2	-	CATRHNIGELFF
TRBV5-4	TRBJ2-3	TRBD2	CASSLNGGAGTDTQYF
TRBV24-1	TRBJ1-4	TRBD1	CATSDLQTPGTGIKVFF
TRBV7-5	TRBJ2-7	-	CVRSFFGNEQYF
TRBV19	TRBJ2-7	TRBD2	CASSSLAGGFNYEQYF
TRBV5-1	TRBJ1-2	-	CASSPGGDGDGYTF
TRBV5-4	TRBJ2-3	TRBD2	CASSSSEQRGGTDTQYF
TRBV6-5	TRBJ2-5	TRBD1	CASRPGQGAWETQYF
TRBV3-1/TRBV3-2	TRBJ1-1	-	CASSQVSNTEAFF
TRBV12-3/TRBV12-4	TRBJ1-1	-	CASRIREAAEAFF
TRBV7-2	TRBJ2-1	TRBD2	CASSLSVTSGHEQFF
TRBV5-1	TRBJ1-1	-	CASSLKRNTEAFF
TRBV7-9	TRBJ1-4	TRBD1	CASSQTGLGEKLFF
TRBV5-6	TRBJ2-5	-	CASSLGPPGLQETQYF
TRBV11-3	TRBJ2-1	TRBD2	CASSPAGAGGQLAKFF
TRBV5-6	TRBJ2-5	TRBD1	CASSSYRGLGRGSETQYF
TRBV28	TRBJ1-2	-	CASITPGRDGYTF
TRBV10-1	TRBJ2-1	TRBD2	CASSFSRGGTAEQFF
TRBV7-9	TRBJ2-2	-	CASSLARRTGELFF
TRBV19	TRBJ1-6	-	CASSIAGGRNSPLHF
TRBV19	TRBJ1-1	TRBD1	CASSTRGHTEAFF
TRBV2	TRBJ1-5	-	CASSEMGGGNQPQHF
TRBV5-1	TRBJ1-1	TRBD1	CASSRPDRANTEAFF
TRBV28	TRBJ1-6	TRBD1	CASREGQANSPLHF
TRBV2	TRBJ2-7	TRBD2	CASKASGGRGEQYF
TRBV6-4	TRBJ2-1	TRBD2	CASSAGTSGNNEQFF
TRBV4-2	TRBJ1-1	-	CASSQEGDGTEAFF
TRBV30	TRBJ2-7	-	CAWNLVGRLYEQYF
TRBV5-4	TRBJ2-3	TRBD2	CASSFAGRGDTQYF
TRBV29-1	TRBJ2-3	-	CSADTSTDTQYF
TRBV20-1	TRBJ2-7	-	CSARIRHEQYF
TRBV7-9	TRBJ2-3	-	CASSPGGWTTDTQYF
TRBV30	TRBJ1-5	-	CAWSLGSLGPQHF
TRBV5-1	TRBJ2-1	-	CASSLTISAQPNEQFF
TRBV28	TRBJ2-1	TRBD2	CASILGTSGDRFF
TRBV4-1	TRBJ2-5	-	CASSQEEGSQYF
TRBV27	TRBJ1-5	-	CASSLNRYQPQHF
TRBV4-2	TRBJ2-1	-	CASSQDTAYNEQFF
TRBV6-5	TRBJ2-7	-	CARDRYEQYF
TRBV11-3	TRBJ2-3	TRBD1	CASSSGQGAGDTQYF
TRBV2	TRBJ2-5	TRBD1	CASSLTGPQETQYF
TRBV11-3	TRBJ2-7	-	CASSDHRTRAYEQYF
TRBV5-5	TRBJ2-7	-	CASSPTPAGHEQYF
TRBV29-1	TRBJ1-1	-	CSVETEHTEAFF